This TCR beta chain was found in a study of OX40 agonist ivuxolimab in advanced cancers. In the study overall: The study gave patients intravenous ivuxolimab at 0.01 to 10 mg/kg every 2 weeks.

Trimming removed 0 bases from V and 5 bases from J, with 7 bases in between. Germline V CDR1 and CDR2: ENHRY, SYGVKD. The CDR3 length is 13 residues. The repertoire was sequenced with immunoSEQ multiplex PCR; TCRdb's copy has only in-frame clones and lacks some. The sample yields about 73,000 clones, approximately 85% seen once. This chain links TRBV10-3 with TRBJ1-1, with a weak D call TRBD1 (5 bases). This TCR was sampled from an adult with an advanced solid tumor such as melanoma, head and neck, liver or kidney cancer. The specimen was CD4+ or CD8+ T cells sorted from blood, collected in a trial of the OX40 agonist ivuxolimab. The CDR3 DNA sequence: TGTGCCATCAGTGAGTCGAAGGGGACTGAAGCTTTCTTT. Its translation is CAISESKGTEAFF.